A selection of T cell receptor beta chains follows, all from one sample in a study of cytomegalovirus exposure and HLA in healthy donors. The table came from immunoSEQ multiplex PCR; TCRdb's copy has only in-frame clones and leaves some out. The repertoire holds around 180,000 clones, roughly 74% seen once, with 5% to 6% in the top ten. The sequenced material came from PBMCs. The receptor source for this set is a woman in her 30s in good health and CMV-seropositive. CDR3s include the opening cysteine and the closing phenylalanine or tryptophan. Each record gives: D gene, V gene, clone size, J gene, CDR3 DNA, CDR3 protein. The D gene is left open where the match is weak. Expanded clones are given a class, and other clones once, few, many or no size at all.

d_gene: .
v_gene: TRBV11-2
abundance: few
j_gene: TRBJ2-1
CDR3nt: TGTGCCAGCAGCTTAGGGCGGTCTAGCCTCTACAATGAGCAGTTCTTC
CDR3aa: CASSLGRSSLYNEQFF

d_gene: .
v_gene: TRBV9
abundance: .
j_gene: TRBJ1-1
CDR3nt: TGTGCCAGCAGCAACCAGTACAGGGATGGGACTGAAGCTTTCTTT
CDR3aa: CASSNQYRDGTEAFF

d_gene: .
v_gene: TRBV7-8
abundance: .
j_gene: TRBJ1-1
CDR3nt: TGTGCCAGCAGCCCCGGCAGGGTCATTGAAGCTTTCTTT
CDR3aa: CASSPGRVIEAFF

d_gene: .
v_gene: TRBV19
abundance: .
j_gene: TRBJ2-1
CDR3nt: TGTGCCAGTAGTATCCGGGACAATGACAATGAGCAGTTCTTC
CDR3aa: CASSIRDNDNEQFF

d_gene: .
v_gene: TRBV19
abundance: .
j_gene: TRBJ2-5
CDR3nt: TGTGCCAGTAGTATAACTCCCACGGGACTTGAAGAGACCCAGTACTTC
CDR3aa: CASSITPTGLEETQYF

d_gene: .
v_gene: TRBV19
abundance: .
j_gene: TRBJ2-3
CDR3nt: TGTGCCAGTAGTATAGGCGCTAGCTTCACAGATACGCAGTATTTT
CDR3aa: CASSIGASFTDTQYF

d_gene: TRBD2
v_gene: TRBV7-8
abundance: .
j_gene: TRBJ2-7
CDR3nt: TGTGCCAGCAGCTTAGAGGCGACTAGCGGGAGACACGAGCAGTACTTC
CDR3aa: CASSLEATSGRHEQYF

d_gene: .
v_gene: TRBV2
abundance: .
j_gene: TRBJ1-4
CDR3nt: TGTGCCAGCAGTGAATACAGGGTTCTTGGTGAAAAACTGTTTTTT
CDR3aa: CASSEYRVLGEKLFF

d_gene: TRBD2
v_gene: TRBV4-1
abundance: .
j_gene: TRBJ2-3
CDR3nt: TGCGCCAGCAGCCGACTAGCGGGACCCACAGATACGCAGTATTTT
CDR3aa: CASSRLAGPTDTQYF

d_gene: .
v_gene: TRBV6-6
abundance: .
j_gene: TRBJ1-5
CDR3nt: TGTGCCAGCAGTGGCGGACAGCCCAGCAATCAGCCCCAGCATTTT
CDR3aa: CASSGGQPSNQPQHF

d_gene: .
v_gene: TRBV6-6
abundance: once
j_gene: TRBJ1-1
CDR3nt: TGTGCCAGCATACTGGCGGAACACCATGAAGCTTTCTTT
CDR3aa: CASILAEHHEAFF

d_gene: .
v_gene: TRBV11-2
abundance: few
j_gene: TRBJ1-3
CDR3nt: TGTGCCAGCAGCGGAGGCCCTGGAGGAAACACCATATATTTT
CDR3aa: CASSGGPGGNTIYF

d_gene: .
v_gene: TRBV11-1
abundance: .
j_gene: TRBJ2-1
CDR3nt: TGTGCCAGCAGCTTAGCGGGGGGAAGGTCCTACAATGAGCAGTTCTTC
CDR3aa: CASSLAGGRSYNEQFF

d_gene: .
v_gene: TRBV4-2
abundance: .
j_gene: TRBJ2-1
CDR3nt: TGTGCCAGCAGCCAAGGAGTGGGGGCCTCCTACAATGAGCAGTTCTTC
CDR3aa: CASSQGVGASYNEQFF

d_gene: .
v_gene: TRBV19
abundance: .
j_gene: TRBJ2-2
CDR3nt: TGTGCCAGTACCAATTCCCGGACCGGGGAGCTGTTTTTT
CDR3aa: CASTNSRTGELFF

d_gene: .
v_gene: TRBV6-5
abundance: few
j_gene: TRBJ1-1
CDR3nt: TGTGCCAGCAGTTACGGCGGATACACTGAAGCTTTCTTT
CDR3aa: CASSYGGYTEAFF

d_gene: TRBD2
v_gene: TRBV6-6
abundance: once
j_gene: TRBJ2-3
CDR3nt: TGTGCCAGCAGTACCTTAGCGGGGCTAAACACAGATACGCAGTATTTT
CDR3aa: CASSTLAGLNTDTQYF

d_gene: .
v_gene: TRBV11-2
abundance: .
j_gene: TRBJ1-2
CDR3nt: TGTGCCAGCAGCCCCCCAGGGAGGGGCGCGTTGGGCTACACCTTC
CDR3aa: CASSPPGRGALGYTF

d_gene: TRBD1
v_gene: TRBV5-1
abundance: .
j_gene: TRBJ2-5
CDR3nt: TGCGCCAGCAGCTCGCCGGGACAGGGGTCAGAGACCCAGTACTTC
CDR3aa: CASSSPGQGSETQYF

d_gene: TRBD2
v_gene: TRBV18
abundance: .
j_gene: TRBJ2-5
CDR3nt: TGTGCCAGCTCACCTCTAGCGGGGGGAGTCCAAGAGACCCAGTACTTC
CDR3aa: CASSPLAGGVQETQYF

d_gene: .
v_gene: TRBV28
abundance: .
j_gene: TRBJ1-2
CDR3nt: TGTGCCAGCAGTGTCCGGCCGGGGGTCTACACCTTC
CDR3aa: CASSVRPGVYTF

d_gene: TRBD1
v_gene: TRBV7-7
abundance: .
j_gene: TRBJ2-7
CDR3nt: TGTGCTAGCAGCCCGGACAGGAGCTCCTACGAGCAGTACTTC
CDR3aa: CASSPDRSSYEQYF

d_gene: TRBD2
v_gene: TRBV28
abundance: .
j_gene: TRBJ2-3
CDR3nt: TGTGCCAGCAGTCTCGGGACTAGCGGGAGGGCCGGGTATACGCAGTATTTT
CDR3aa: CASSLGTSGRAGYTQYF

d_gene: .
v_gene: TRBV7-8
abundance: .
j_gene: TRBJ2-7
CDR3nt: TGTGCCAGCAGCTTAGCTTCAGGGTTTGCGGACTACGAGCAGTACTTC
CDR3aa: CASSLASGFADYEQYF

d_gene: .
v_gene: TRBV5-4
abundance: .
j_gene: TRBJ2-7
CDR3nt: TGTGCCAGCACCCGAACAGGGACCTACGAGCAGTACTTC
CDR3aa: CASTRTGTYEQYF

d_gene: .
v_gene: TRBV18
abundance: few
j_gene: TRBJ2-5
CDR3nt: TGTGCCAGCTCCCTTTTCTTTCGAGAGACCCAGTACTTC
CDR3aa: CASSLFFRETQYF

d_gene: .
v_gene: TRBV6-5
abundance: .
j_gene: TRBJ1-1
CDR3nt: TGTGCCAGCAGTTCCGGCGGAGACCCTGAAGCTTTCTTT
CDR3aa: CASSSGGDPEAFF

d_gene: TRBD1
v_gene: TRBV10-3
abundance: .
j_gene: TRBJ2-1
CDR3nt: TGTGCCATCAGTCGACAGGGACAGGGATCCAATGAGCAGTTCTTC
CDR3aa: CAISRQGQGSNEQFF

d_gene: .
v_gene: TRBV7-3
abundance: .
j_gene: TRBJ2-4
CDR3nt: TGTGCCAGCAGCTTAGGCGGTGCCAAAAACATTCAGTACTTC
CDR3aa: CASSLGGAKNIQYF

d_gene: TRBD1
v_gene: TRBV7-9
abundance: .
j_gene: TRBJ1-2
CDR3nt: TGTGCCAGCAGCTTAGAGGGGAGACAGGGAAAGTGCGGCTATGGCTACACCTTC
CDR3aa: CASSLEGRQGKCGYGYTF

d_gene: .
v_gene: TRBV9
abundance: .
j_gene: TRBJ1-1
CDR3nt: TGTGCCAGCAGCGGACAGTTATTGAACACTGAAGCTTTCTTT
CDR3aa: CASSGQLLNTEAFF

d_gene: .
v_gene: TRBV1
abundance: once
j_gene: TRBJ2-1
CDR3nt: TGCACCAGCAGCCAAGAGTTGACCGGGACTAGCGGGAGTCAAAGCTCCTACAATGAGCAGTTCTTC
CDR3aa: CTSSQELTGTSGSQSSYNEQFF

d_gene: TRBD1
v_gene: TRBV29-1
abundance: .
j_gene: TRBJ1-2
CDR3nt: TGCAGCGCTACCGGACAGGGTGACGGCTACACCTTC
CDR3aa: CSATGQGDGYTF

d_gene: .
v_gene: TRBV6-1
abundance: .
j_gene: TRBJ1-1
CDR3nt: TGTGCCAGCAGTGGGGAGGGAAGAGAAGCTTTCTTT
CDR3aa: CASSGEGREAFF

d_gene: TRBD1
v_gene: TRBV28
abundance: .
j_gene: TRBJ2-7
CDR3nt: TGCTTTACTCGAGGGGGACAGGGAGGATACGAGCAGTACTTC
CDR3aa: CFTRGGQGGYEQYF

d_gene: .
v_gene: TRBV11-2
abundance: .
j_gene: TRBJ2-1
CDR3nt: TGTGCCAGCAGCCTAACCTACAGTGGTGAGCAGTTCTTC
CDR3aa: CASSLTYSGEQFF

d_gene: TRBD2
v_gene: TRBV2
abundance: .
j_gene: TRBJ2-7
CDR3nt: TGTGCCAGCAGTACCTTTGGACTAGCGGAGAGCTACGAGCAGTACTTC
CDR3aa: CASSTFGLAESYEQYF

d_gene: .
v_gene: TRBV7-8
abundance: once
j_gene: TRBJ1-5
CDR3nt: TGTGCCAGCAGCGTCTCAGGGAGCAATCAGCCCCAGCATTTT
CDR3aa: CASSVSGSNQPQHF

d_gene: .
v_gene: TRBV5-4
abundance: .
j_gene: TRBJ1-3
CDR3nt: TGTGCCAGCAGCTTAGCGAGCTCTGGAAACACCATATATTTT
CDR3aa: CASSLASSGNTIYF

d_gene: .
v_gene: TRBV2
abundance: .
j_gene: TRBJ2-2
CDR3nt: TGTGCCAGCATTAACCGGGATTCCACGAACACCGGGGAGCTGTTTTTT
CDR3aa: CASINRDSTNTGELFF

d_gene: TRBD2
v_gene: TRBV18
abundance: .
j_gene: TRBJ2-3
CDR3nt: TGTGCCAGCTCACTTACTAGCGGGGGACACACAGATACGCAGTATTTT
CDR3aa: CASSLTSGGHTDTQYF

d_gene: TRBD1
v_gene: TRBV11-3
abundance: .
j_gene: TRBJ2-7
CDR3nt: TGTGCCAGCAGCCTCCGACAGGGTCGGGAGCAGTACTTC
CDR3aa: CASSLRQGREQYF

d_gene: TRBD2
v_gene: TRBV7-6
abundance: few
j_gene: TRBJ2-7
CDR3nt: TGTGCCAGCAGCTCTACTAGCGGGAGCACCTACGAGCAGTACTTC
CDR3aa: CASSSTSGSTYEQYF

d_gene: .
v_gene: TRBV5-4
abundance: .
j_gene: TRBJ1-1
CDR3nt: TGTGCCAGCAGCCGACAGACCGGGTCTAACACTGAAGCTTTCTTT
CDR3aa: CASSRQTGSNTEAFF

d_gene: .
v_gene: TRBV27
abundance: .
j_gene: TRBJ1-2
CDR3nt: TGTGCCAACTCGTCAGGACTATTCTATGGCTACACCTTC
CDR3aa: CANSSGLFYGYTF

d_gene: TRBD1
v_gene: TRBV19
abundance: .
j_gene: TRBJ1-1
CDR3nt: TGTGCCAGTAGTGCATACAGGGGGCGCGAAGCTTTCTTT
CDR3aa: CASSAYRGREAFF

d_gene: .
v_gene: TRBV11-2
abundance: .
j_gene: TRBJ1-2
CDR3nt: TGTGCCAGCAGCCCGGACAGAGACTATGGCTACACCTTC
CDR3aa: CASSPDRDYGYTF

d_gene: .
v_gene: TRBV5-6
abundance: .
j_gene: TRBJ1-5
CDR3nt: TGTGCCAGCAGCTACACCCCAGCGACGGATAGCAATCAGCCCCAGCATTTT
CDR3aa: CASSYTPATDSNQPQHF

d_gene: .
v_gene: TRBV19
abundance: .
j_gene: TRBJ1-5
CDR3nt: TGTGCCAGTAGTATAAACTGGAGGGCGATTCAGCCCCAGCATTTT
CDR3aa: CASSINWRAIQPQHF